This T cell receptor beta chain was recovered during a study of blood T cell repertoires in COVID-19. As for the study in general: T cells, B-cell-depleted T cells, or PBMCs supplied cDNA or gDNA.

Methods used by the authors: It was from reference gene primer amplification that nucleated cell counts were estimated. Produced via immunoSEQ multiplex PCR; TCRdb's table is partial and in-frame only. V, J and clone size are taken as reported in that table, and D and trimming were inferred from the DNA itself. Of 250,000 to 400,000 clones listed, about 91% are singletons. The CDR3 has 15 amino acids. CDR1 and CDR2 from the germline V gene are SGHRS and YFSETQ. V was clipped by 7 bases and J by 0 bases; unmatched bases: 7. The V call is TRBV5-1, the J call TRBJ2-3, with 8 bases identical to TRBD2. Sequences were obtained from peripheral blood. The receptor was derived from a woman aged 25 to 45 with COVID-19, enrolled during active disease. The CDR3 bases are TGCGCCAGCGCACTAGGCGGGGGGAGCACAGATACGCAGTATTTT. This encodes CASALGGGSTDTQYF.